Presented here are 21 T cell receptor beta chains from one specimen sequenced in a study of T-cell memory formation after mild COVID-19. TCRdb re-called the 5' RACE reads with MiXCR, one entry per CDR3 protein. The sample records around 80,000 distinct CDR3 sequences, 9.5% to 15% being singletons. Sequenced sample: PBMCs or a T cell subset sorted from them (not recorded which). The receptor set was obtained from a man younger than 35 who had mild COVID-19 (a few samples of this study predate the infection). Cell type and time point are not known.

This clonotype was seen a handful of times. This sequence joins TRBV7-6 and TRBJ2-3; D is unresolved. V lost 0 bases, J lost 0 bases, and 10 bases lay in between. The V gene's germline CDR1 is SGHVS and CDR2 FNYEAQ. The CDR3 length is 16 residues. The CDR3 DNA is TGTGCCAGCAGCTTAGCTCGAACACCTAGCACAGATACGCAGTATTTT. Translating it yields CASSLARTPSTDTQYF.

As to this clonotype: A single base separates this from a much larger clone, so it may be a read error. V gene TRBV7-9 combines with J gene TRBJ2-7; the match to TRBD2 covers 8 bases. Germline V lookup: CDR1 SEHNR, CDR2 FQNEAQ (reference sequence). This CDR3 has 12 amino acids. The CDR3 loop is CARSLAGREQYF. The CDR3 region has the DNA TGTGCCAGAAGCTTAGCGGGAAGGGAGCAGTACTTC.

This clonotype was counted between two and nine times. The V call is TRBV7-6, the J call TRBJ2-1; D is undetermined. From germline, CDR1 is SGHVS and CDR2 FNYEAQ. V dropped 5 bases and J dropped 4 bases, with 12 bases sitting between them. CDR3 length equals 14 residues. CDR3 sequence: CASSHLTEYNEQFF. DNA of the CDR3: TGTGCCAGCAGCCATCTCACAGAGTACAATGAGCAGTTCTTC.

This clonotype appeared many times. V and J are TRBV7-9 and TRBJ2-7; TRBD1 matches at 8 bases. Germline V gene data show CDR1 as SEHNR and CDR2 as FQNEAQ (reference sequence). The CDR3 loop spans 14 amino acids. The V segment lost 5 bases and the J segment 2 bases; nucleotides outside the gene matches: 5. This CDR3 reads CASSRTGPTYEQYF. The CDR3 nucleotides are TGTGCCAGCAGCCGGACAGGGCCTACCTACGAGCAGTACTTC.

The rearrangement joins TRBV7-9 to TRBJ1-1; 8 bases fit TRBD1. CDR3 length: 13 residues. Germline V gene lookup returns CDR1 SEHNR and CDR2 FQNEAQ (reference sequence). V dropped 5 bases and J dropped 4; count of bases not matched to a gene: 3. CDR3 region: CASSRTGFTEAFF. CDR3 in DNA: TGTGCCAGCAGCCGGACAGGGTTCACTGAAGCTTTCTTT.

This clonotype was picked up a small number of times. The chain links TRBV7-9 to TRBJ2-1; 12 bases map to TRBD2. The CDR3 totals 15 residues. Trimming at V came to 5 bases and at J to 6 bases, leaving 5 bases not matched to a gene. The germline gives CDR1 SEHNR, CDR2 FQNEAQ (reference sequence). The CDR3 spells CASSAPGLAGNEQFF. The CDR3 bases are TGTGCCAGCAGCGCCCCGGGACTAGCGGGCAATGAGCAGTTCTTC. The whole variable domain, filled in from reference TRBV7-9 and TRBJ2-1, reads DTGVSQNPRHKITKRGQNVTFRCDPISEHNRLYWYRQTLGQGPEFLTYFQNEAQLEKSRLLSDRFSAERPKGSFSTLEIQRTEQGDSAMYLCASSAPGLAGNEQFFGPGTRLTVL.

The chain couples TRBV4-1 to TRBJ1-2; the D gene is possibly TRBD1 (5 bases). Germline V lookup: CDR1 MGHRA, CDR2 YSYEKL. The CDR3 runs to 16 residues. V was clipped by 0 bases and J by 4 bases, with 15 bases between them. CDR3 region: CASSQEVFQGIYGYTF. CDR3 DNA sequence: TGCGCCAGCAGCCAAGAAGTATTTCAGGGAATCTATGGCTACACCTTC.

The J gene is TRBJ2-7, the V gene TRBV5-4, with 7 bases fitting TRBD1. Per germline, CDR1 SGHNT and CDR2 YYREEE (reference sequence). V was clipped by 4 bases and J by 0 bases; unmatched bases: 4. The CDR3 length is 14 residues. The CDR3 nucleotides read TGTGCCAGCAGCCTACAGGGGAGCTCCTACGAGCAGTACTTC. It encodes CASSLQGSSYEQYF.

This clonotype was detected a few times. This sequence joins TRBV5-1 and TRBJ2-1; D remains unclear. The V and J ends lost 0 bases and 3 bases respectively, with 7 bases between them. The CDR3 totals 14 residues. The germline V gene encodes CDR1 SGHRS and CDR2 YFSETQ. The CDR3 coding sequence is TGCGCCAGCAGCTTGGCAGGAAACTACAATGAGCAGTTCTTC. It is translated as CASSLAGNYNEQFF.

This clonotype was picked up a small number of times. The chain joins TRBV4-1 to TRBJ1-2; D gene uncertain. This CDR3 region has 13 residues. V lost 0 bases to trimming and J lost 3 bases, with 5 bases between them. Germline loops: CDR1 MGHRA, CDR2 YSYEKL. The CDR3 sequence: CASSQEGDYGYTF. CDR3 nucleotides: TGCGCCAGCAGCCAAGAAGGTGACTATGGCTACACCTTC.

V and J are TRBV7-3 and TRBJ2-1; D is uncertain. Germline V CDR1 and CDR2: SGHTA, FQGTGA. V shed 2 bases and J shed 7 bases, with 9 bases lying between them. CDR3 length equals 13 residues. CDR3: CASSLLEENEQFF. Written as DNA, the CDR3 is TGTGCCAGCAGCTTATTGGAAGAAAATGAGCAGTTCTTC. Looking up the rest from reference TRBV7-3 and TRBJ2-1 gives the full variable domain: GAGVSQTPSNKVTEKGKYVELRCDPISGHTALYWYRQSLGQGPEFLIYFQGTGAADDSGLPNDRFFAVRPEGSVSTLKIQRTERGDSAVYLCASSLLEENEQFFGPGTRLTVL.

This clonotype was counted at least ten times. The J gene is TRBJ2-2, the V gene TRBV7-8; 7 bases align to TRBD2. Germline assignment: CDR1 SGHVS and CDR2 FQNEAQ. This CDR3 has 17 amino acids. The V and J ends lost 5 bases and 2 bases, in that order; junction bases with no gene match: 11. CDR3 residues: CASSQPRAGINTGELFF. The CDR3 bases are TGTGCCAGCAGCCAGCCACGAGCGGGGATAAACACCGGGGAGCTGTTTTTT.

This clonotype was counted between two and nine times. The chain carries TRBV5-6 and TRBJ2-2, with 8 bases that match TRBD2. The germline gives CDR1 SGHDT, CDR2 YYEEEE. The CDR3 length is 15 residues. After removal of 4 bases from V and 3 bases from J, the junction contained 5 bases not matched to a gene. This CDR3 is CASSPGLADTGELFF. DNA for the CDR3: TGTGCCAGCAGCCCCGGACTAGCAGACACCGGGGAGCTGTTTTTT.

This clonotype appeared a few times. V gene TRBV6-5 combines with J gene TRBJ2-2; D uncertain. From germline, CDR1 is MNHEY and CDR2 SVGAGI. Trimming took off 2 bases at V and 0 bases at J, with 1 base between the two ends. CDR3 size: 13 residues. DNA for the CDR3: TGTGCCAGCAGTTACGCGAACACCGGGGAGCTGTTTTTT. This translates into CASSYANTGELFF.

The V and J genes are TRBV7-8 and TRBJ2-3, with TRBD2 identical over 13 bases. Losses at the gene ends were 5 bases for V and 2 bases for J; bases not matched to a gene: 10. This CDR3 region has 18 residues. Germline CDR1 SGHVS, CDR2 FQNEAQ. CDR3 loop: CASSTPTSGGAHTDTQYF. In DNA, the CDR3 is TGTGCCAGCAGCACTCCTACTAGCGGGGGGGCCCACACAGATACGCAGTATTTT.

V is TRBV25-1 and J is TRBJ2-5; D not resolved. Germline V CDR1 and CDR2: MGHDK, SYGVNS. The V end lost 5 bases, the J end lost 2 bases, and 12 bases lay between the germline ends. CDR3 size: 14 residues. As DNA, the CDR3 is TGTGCCAGCAGTAAAAAAACAATGCAAGAGACCCAGTACTTC. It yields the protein CASSKKTMQETQYF.

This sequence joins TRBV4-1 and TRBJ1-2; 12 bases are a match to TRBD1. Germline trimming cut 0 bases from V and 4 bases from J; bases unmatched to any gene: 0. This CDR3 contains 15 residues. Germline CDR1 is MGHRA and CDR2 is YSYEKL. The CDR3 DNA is TGCGCCAGCAGCCAAGAGGGACAGGGGGCCTATGGCTACACCTTC. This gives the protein CASSQEGQGAYGYTF.

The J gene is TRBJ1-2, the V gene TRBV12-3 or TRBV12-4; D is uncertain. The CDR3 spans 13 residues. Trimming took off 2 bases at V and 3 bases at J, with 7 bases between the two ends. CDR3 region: CASSLTEDYGYTF. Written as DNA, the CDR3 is TGTGCCAGCAGTTTAACGGAAGACTATGGCTACACCTTC.

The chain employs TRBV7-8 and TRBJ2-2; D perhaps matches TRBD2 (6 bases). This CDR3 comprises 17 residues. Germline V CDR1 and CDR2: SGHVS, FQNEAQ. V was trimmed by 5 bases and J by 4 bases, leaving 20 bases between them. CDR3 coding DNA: TGTGCCAGCAGCCAGTGGGAGGAGGTCAGAAGCACCGGGGAGCTGTTTTTT. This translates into CASSQWEEVRSTGELFF.

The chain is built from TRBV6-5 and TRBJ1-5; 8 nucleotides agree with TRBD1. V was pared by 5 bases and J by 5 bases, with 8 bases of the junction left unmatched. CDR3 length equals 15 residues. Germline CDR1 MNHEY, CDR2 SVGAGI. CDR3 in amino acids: CASSTSGTGYQPQHF. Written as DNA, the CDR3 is TGTGCCAGCAGTACCTCCGGGACAGGTTATCAGCCCCAGCATTTT.

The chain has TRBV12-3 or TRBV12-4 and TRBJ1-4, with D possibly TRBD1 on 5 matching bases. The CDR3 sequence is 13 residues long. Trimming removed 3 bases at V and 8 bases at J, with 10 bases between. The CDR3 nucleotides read TGTGCCAGCAGTTTCGGGGCCTGGGAAAAACTGTTTTTT. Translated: CASSFGAWEKLFF.